The table lists the clone carrying this T cell receptor beta chain with a few counts. What it binds is not known. This record comes from a study of response to subunit inactivated influenza vaccine. General observations from the study: Researchers suggested that each seasonal influenza vaccination recruits few new T cells.

TCRdb recomputed calls from the RT-PCR reads with MiXCR, one row per CDR3 protein. There are more than 450,000 distinct CDR3 sequences in the sample; 10% to 15% occur only once, and roughly 10% lies in the top ten. Specimen: PBMCs from blood, collected on the day of vaccination. The clonotype was recovered from a man aged 45-60 years who received an inactivated influenza vaccine.

The CDR3 spells CAIKRGRTDTQYF. DNA for the CDR3: TGTGCCATAAAGCGGGGGCGCACAGATACGCAGTATTTT. The J gene is TRBJ2-3, the V gene TRBV7-2, with 8 nucleotides matching TRBD2. With V trimmed by 10 bases and J by 1 base, 4 bases remained unmatched. CDR1 is SGHTA and CDR2 is FQGNSA in the germline V gene. The CDR3 loop spans 13 amino acids.